These 6 T cell receptor beta chains were sequenced from one sample in a study of blood T cell repertoires in COVID-19. Assay used: immunoSEQ multiplex PCR; TCRdb lists only in-frame clones, some missing. Here the sample spans 250,000 to 300,000 clones, 80% to 90% being singletons. Sequencing was carried out using peripheral blood. The source of these receptors is a man aged 30-40 years with active or convalescent COVID-19.

The chain joins TRBV15 to TRBJ2-5; 7 bases line up with TRBD2. With 0 bases clipped from V and 4 bases from J, the junction kept 5 bases outside the gene matches. In germline, CDR1 is LNHNV, CDR2 YYDKDF (reference sequence). The CDR3 has 15 residues. CDR3 region: CATSRDRGGLETQYF. The CDR3 DNA reads as TGTGCCACCAGCAGAGATCGCGGGGGATTAGAGACCCAGTACTTC.

The chain recombines TRBV6-5 with TRBJ2-7, with 8 bases fitting TRBD1. With 4 bases clipped from V and 0 bases from J, the junction kept 5 bases outside the gene matches. Germline V gives CDR1 MNHEY, CDR2 SVGAGI. The CDR3 loop spans 15 amino acids. The CDR3: CASSSQGAYSYEQYF. The CDR3 coding sequence is TGTGCCAGCAGTTCCCAGGGGGCCTACTCCTACGAGCAGTACTTC.

The table lists this clone with a few counts. J is TRBJ1-1 and V is TRBV4-1; a possible D gene is TRBD1 (6 bases). Germline CDR1 is MGHRA and CDR2 is YSYEKL. The CDR3 extends over 13 amino acids. The V end lost 8 bases, the J end lost 3 bases, and 13 bases lay between the germline ends. This chain's CDR3 is CASATGKYTEAFF. Here the CDR3 DNA reads TGCGCCAGCGCGACAGGAAAGTACACTGAAGCTTTCTTT.

The DNA of the CDR3 is TGCGCCAGCAGTGAGTGGGATACAGGGACAGGGGGCTTGACCACTGAAGCTTTCTTT. This encodes CASSEWDTGTGGLTTEAFF. The chain joins TRBV10-1 to TRBJ1-1; 12 positions agree with TRBD1. V dropped 1 base and J dropped 4; count of bases not matched to a gene: 13. The germline V gene encodes CDR1 WNHNN and CDR2 SYGVQD (reference sequence). This CDR3 has 19 amino acids.

On this clone: At the DNA level, this CDR3 is encoded by other sequences in the same sample as well. This chain joins TRBV4-2 and TRBJ1-1; TRBD1 aligns across 7 bases. The germline V gene encodes CDR1 LGHNA and CDR2 YNFKEQ. This CDR3 contains 15 residues. V was clipped by 0 bases and J by 1 base; unmatched bases: 2. The chain's CDR3 is CASSQERQGNTEAFF. Here the CDR3 DNA reads TGTGCCAGCAGCCAAGAGAGACAGGGGAACACTGAAGCTTTCTTT.

The J gene is TRBJ2-1, the V gene TRBV27, with 8 bases that match TRBD2. Germline V gene lookup returns CDR1 MNHEY and CDR2 SMNVEV (reference sequence). This CDR3 is 12 amino acids long. Unmatched junction bases numbered 4, after V lost 6 bases and J lost 9 bases. The CDR3 nucleotides are TGTGCCAGCAGCATAAGCGGGGGTGAGCAGTTCTTC. Protein: CASSISGGEQFF.